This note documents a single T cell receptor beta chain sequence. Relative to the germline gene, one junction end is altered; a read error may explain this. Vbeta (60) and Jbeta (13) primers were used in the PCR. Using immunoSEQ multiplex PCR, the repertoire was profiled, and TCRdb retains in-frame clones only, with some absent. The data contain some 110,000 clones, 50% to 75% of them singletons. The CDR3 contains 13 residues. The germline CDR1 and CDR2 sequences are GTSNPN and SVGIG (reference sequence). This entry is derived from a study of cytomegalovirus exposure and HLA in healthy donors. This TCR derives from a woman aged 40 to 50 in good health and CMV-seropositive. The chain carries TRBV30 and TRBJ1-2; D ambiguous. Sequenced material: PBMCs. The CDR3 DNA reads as TGTGCCTGGAGTGTACCGTCCCACTATGGCTACGCCTTC. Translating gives CAWSVPSHYGYAF.